This T cell receptor (beta chain) was identified during a study of shared clonotypes between healthy human individuals. Comment on this clone: The antigen is not known.

The repertoire was sequenced with immunoSEQ multiplex PCR; TCRdb's copy has only in-frame clones and lacks some. The table shows hundreds of thousands of clones, with nearly 97% occurring only once. Findings and caveats of the study: At large depth, rarefaction still showed sorted-subset sequencing to be incomplete.

Trimming at V came to 3 bases and at J to 4 bases, leaving 8 bases not matched to a gene. In germline, CDR1 is MGHRA, CDR2 YSYEKL. This CDR3 has 17 amino acids. CD45RO-negative cells were positively selected for CCR7, leaving out terminally differentiated effector memory CD45RA+ cells. The material sequenced was naive CD8+ T cells sorted from blood. The sequence was collected from a woman aged 25 to 39 in good health. The chain carries TRBV4-1 and TRBJ2-1; TRBD2 matches at 11 bases. This chain's CDR3 is CASSHPPLAGGYNEQFF. Written as DNA, the CDR3 is TGCGCCAGCAGCCACCCCCCATTAGCGGGAGGGTACAATGAGCAGTTCTTC.